Detailed here is one T cell receptor beta chain. A sample-barcoded 5' primer and a J-beta primer mix were used in a second PCR of about 7 to 12 cycles. Every molecule of cDNA carried a tag from a template-switch adaptor with 12 random nucleotides. TCRdb passed the 5' RACE reads through MiXCR, listing each CDR3 protein once. The sample has about 1.5 million distinct CDR3 sequences; approximately 42% are singletons. This record belongs to a study of blood T cells in healthy people across ages. Each sample gave at least 6.5 million isolated PBMCs. The CDR3 is 14 residues long. The germline V gene has CDR1 MNHEY and CDR2 SVGEGT. V shed 7 bases, J shed 0 bases, and the junction held 3 bases outside the gene matches.

The source is a woman younger than 35 in good health. Material for sequencing was blood. The V and J genes are TRBV6-2 or TRBV6-3 and TRBJ2-3; 8 positions match TRBD2. CDR3 sequence (DNA): TGTGCCAGCAATGGACTAGCTAGCACAGATACGCAGTATTTT. This gives the protein CASNGLASTDTQYF.